One sample yielded the 17 T cell receptor beta chains listed below, sequenced in a study of cytomegalovirus exposure and HLA in healthy donors. Vbeta (60) and Jbeta (13) primers were used in the PCR. Generated by immunoSEQ multiplex PCR, the TCRdb table keeps only in-frame clones and is missing some. In total, the table holds around 51,000 clones. The sample comprised PBMCs. The receptor set was obtained from a man aged 35 to 55 in good health and CMV-seropositive.

The chain carries TRBV30 and TRBJ2-7, with D possibly matching TRBD2 (6 bases). This CDR3 contains 17 residues. The V gene's germline CDR1 is GTSNPN and CDR2 SVGIG (reference sequence). The V end lost 3 bases, the J end lost 4 bases, and 25 bases lay between the germline ends. CDR3 amino acids: CAWSLGTRLGVPYEQYF. As DNA, the CDR3 is TGTGCCTGGAGCCTAGGTACTAGACTAGGAGTGCCGTACGAGCAGTACTTC.

CDR3 region: CASSTDRVSSSRNEAFF. As DNA, the CDR3 is TGTGCCAGCAGTACCGACAGGGTTTCCTCATCGCGCAATGAAGCTTTCTTT. V gene TRBV27 combines with J gene TRBJ1-1, with 7 bases identical to TRBD1. Germline CDR1 reads MNHEY; CDR2 reads SMNVEV (reference sequence). Trimming removed 5 bases from V and 7 bases from J; junction bases left unmatched: 19. The CDR3 contains 17 residues.

The chain employs TRBV28 and TRBJ2-3, with D maybe TRBD2 (6 bases). The CDR3 sequence is 14 residues long. Germline values: CDR1 MDHEN, CDR2 SYDVKM. V gave up 9 bases and J gave up 3 bases, with 16 bases separating them. CDR3 nucleotides: TGTGCCAGTTCTGAAACCAGCGGGACAGATACGCAGTATTTT. It translates to CASSETSGTDTQYF.

This chain uses TRBV10-3 with TRBJ1-1; no firm D call. This CDR3 is built from 13 residues. Per germline, CDR1 ENHRY and CDR2 SYGVKD. The ends were cut back, 8 bases at V and 4 bases at J, with 14 bases in the middle. The CDR3 coding sequence is TGTGCCATCCAGGTGGATCCAGCCACTGAAGCTTTCTTT. Translation: CAIQVDPATEAFF.

The rearrangement joins TRBV5-1 to TRBJ1-1; 7 nucleotides agree with TRBD1. Germline V gene data show CDR1 as SGHRS and CDR2 as YFSETQ. Trimming took 2 bases from V and 0 from J; bases not matched to a gene: 1. This CDR3 spans 14 amino acids. DNA of the CDR3: TGCGCCAGCAGCTTAGGGACAGTGAACACTGAAGCTTTCTTT. This translates into CASSLGTVNTEAFF.

The chain joins TRBV6-6 to TRBJ1-5; 7 positions agree with TRBD1. The CDR3 is 14 amino acids. J was trimmed by 7 bases and V by 4 bases; bases with no gene match: 7. The V gene's germline CDR1 is MNHNY and CDR2 SVGAGI (reference sequence). CDR3 region: CASSSDRDGQPQHF. Here the CDR3 DNA reads TGTGCCAGCAGTTCCGACAGGGACGGACAGCCCCAGCATTTT.

This chain uses TRBV9 with TRBJ2-7; D might be TRBD1 (8 bases). In germline, CDR1 is SGDLS, CDR2 YYNGEE. V was pared by 2 bases and J by 6 bases, with 24 bases between. This CDR3 comprises 17 residues. CDR3 protein: CASSVRGGDRGGTEQYF. The CDR3 nucleotides are TGTGCCAGCAGCGTGAGAGGGGGCGACAGGGGAGGGACCGAGCAGTACTTC.

The V gene is TRBV6-5, the J gene TRBJ2-1; unclear D gene. The V end was cut by 5 bases, the J end by 3 bases, with 5 bases between. Germline V gene sequence: CDR1 MNHEY, CDR2 SVGAGI. CDR3 length: 12 residues. The CDR3 reads CASSSVYNEQFF. CDR3 DNA sequence: TGTGCCAGCAGTAGCGTCTACAATGAGCAGTTCTTC.

This chain links TRBV7-9 with TRBJ2-7; TRBD2 agrees at 7 bases. CDR1 and CDR2 from the germline V gene are SEHNR and FQNEAQ (reference sequence). V shed 5 bases, J shed 11 bases, and the junction held 9 bases outside the gene matches. The CDR3 totals 12 residues. CDR3 sequence (DNA): TGTGCCAGCAGCACGCACTCGGGAGGAGAGTACTTC. Its protein product is CASSTHSGGEYF.

The rearrangement uses TRBV28 and TRBJ2-5, with TRBD2 identical over 8 bases. Germline CDR1 reads MDHEN; CDR2 reads SYDVKM. Losses at the gene ends were 6 bases for V and 5 bases for J; bases not matched to a gene: 11. This CDR3 has 15 residues. For the CDR3, the DNA is TGTGCCAGCAGCGAACAGCGGGGGCCAGGGGAGACCCAGTACTTC. As protein: CASSEQRGPGETQYF. The variable domain in full, completed from reference TRBV28 and TRBJ2-5, reads DVKVTQSSRYLVKRTGEKVFLECVQDMDHENMFWYRQDPGLGLRLIYFSYDVKMKEKGDIPEGYSVSREKKERFSLILESASTNQTSMYLCASSEQRGPGETQYFGPGTRLLVL.

The rearrangement joins TRBV6-5 to TRBJ1-1; 7 bases align to TRBD1. Germline lookup yields CDR1 MNHEY and CDR2 SVGAGI. The CDR3 contains 14 residues. Trimming cost V 6 bases and J 4 bases; bases outside gene matches: 8. The CDR3 sequence: CASSSKGGVTEAFF. The CDR3 DNA reads TGTGCCAGCAGCTCTAAAGGGGGCGTCACTGAAGCTTTCTTT.

As regards this clone: One end of the junction varies from germline; a read error may be responsible. V and J are TRBV29-1 and TRBJ2-3; 7 bases are shared with TRBD1. Germline V gene lookup returns CDR1 SQVTM and CDR2 ANQGSEA. This CDR3 has 15 amino acids. This chain's CDR3 is CSVEVQGPSTDTQYF. CDR3 nucleotide sequence: TGCAGCGTGGAAGTACAGGGGCCTAGCACAGATACGCAGTATTTT.

The V gene is TRBV7-2, the J gene TRBJ2-7; weak D call: TRBD2 (6 bases). The V and J ends lost 2 bases and 5 bases respectively, with 16 bases between them. CDR1 is SGHTA and CDR2 is FQGNSA in the germline V gene. This CDR3 spans 15 amino acids. CDR3 in DNA: TGTGCCAGCAGCTTAATTGGGAGGTCCCGCGACGAGCAGTACTTC. Amino acids: CASSLIGRSRDEQYF.

This chain links TRBV5-6 with TRBJ1-2, with TRBD1 identical over 9 bases. With 0 bases clipped from V and 3 bases from J, the junction kept 0 bases outside the gene matches. Germline values: CDR1 SGHDT, CDR2 YYEEEE. The CDR3 is 14 residues long. This chain's CDR3 is CASSLDRGHYGYTF. The CDR3, as DNA: TGTGCCAGCAGCTTGGACAGGGGGCACTATGGCTACACCTTC.

This chain uses TRBV30 with TRBJ2-3; no definite D call. This CDR3 comprises 12 residues. Looked up from germline, CDR1 is GTSNPN and CDR2 is SVGIG (reference sequence). With 0 bases removed from V and 3 bases from J, the gap between germline ends came to 4 bases. The CDR3 sequence: CAWSVGTDTQYF. The CDR3 coding sequence is TGTGCCTGGAGTGTCGGGACAGATACGCAGTATTTT.

The genes are TRBV6-5 and TRBJ1-2, with 9 bases that match TRBD1. Germline values: CDR1 MNHEY, CDR2 SVGAGI. Trimming cost V 4 bases and J 8 bases; bases outside gene matches: 11. The CDR3 length is 15 residues. DNA for the CDR3: TGTGCCAGCAGTTCTCTCTCGGACAGGGGTGAAGGCTACACCTTC. Protein sequence: CASSSLSDRGEGYTF.

This chain links TRBV6-1 with TRBJ2-7, with unresolved D. Trimming took off 3 bases at V and 2 bases at J, with 5 bases between the two ends. Germline V gene sequence: CDR1 MNHNS, CDR2 SASEGT. This CDR3 comprises 12 residues. CDR3 nucleotide sequence: TGTGCCAGCAGTGATGAGGCCTACGAGCAGTACTTC. Amino acids: CASSDEAYEQYF.